This TCR beta chain was retrieved from a study of response to subunit inactivated influenza vaccine. Trimming at V came to 4 bases and at J to 12 bases, leaving 16 bases not matched to a gene. The CDR3 extends over 16 amino acids. Per the germline V gene, CDR1 is SGHRS and CDR2 is YFSETQ. TCRdb re-derived calls from the RT-PCR reads in MiXCR, one entry per CDR3 protein. The table has 500,000 or so distinct CDR3 sequences, 9.5% to 13% seen once. This clonotype was observed a handful of times. The chain combines TRBV5-1 with TRBJ1-6; TRBD1 agrees at 7 bases. The source material was PBMCs from blood, sampled about 40 days after vaccination. The receptor was isolated from a man in his fifties who received an inactivated influenza vaccine. DNA of the CDR3: TGCGCCAGCAGCCCAGGACAGGCTACAGGTCGGGAACCCCTCCACTTT. It specifies CASSPGQATGREPLHF.